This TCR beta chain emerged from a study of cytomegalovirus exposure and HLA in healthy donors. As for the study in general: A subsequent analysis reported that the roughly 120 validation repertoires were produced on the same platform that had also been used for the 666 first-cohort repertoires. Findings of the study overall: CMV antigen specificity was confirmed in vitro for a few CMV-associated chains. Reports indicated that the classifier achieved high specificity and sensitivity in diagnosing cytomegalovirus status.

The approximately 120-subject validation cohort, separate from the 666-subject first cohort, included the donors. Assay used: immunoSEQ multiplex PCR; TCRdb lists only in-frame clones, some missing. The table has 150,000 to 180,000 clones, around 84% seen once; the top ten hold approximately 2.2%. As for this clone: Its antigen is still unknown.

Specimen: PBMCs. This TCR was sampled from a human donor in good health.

CDR3 nucleotide sequence: TGTGCCAGCAGTTTATCTACACACTACGAGCAGTACTTC. Protein product: CASSLSTHYEQYF. The rearrangement links TRBV27 to TRBJ2-7; D unresolved. V was clipped by 0 bases and J by 3 bases, with 6 bases between them. The CDR3 runs to 13 residues. Germline V gene lookup returns CDR1 MNHEY and CDR2 SMNVEV (reference sequence).